A selection of T cell receptor beta chains follows, all from one sample in a study of blood T cells in healthy people across ages. MiXCR was run by TCRdb on the 5' RACE reads, yielding one entry per CDR3 protein. The data hold approximately 850,000 distinct CDR3 sequences, with 55% to 70% observed a single time. The specimen sequenced was blood. All receptors come from a man younger than 45 in good health. Both conserved end residues are part of each CDR3.

V gene	CDR3 protein
TRBV29-1	CSVELGDRETQYF
TRBV9	CASSSHDQTREQYF
TRBV28	CASSQNNDRAQYF
TRBV7-2	CASSSYGGLGDTQYF
TRBV20-1	CRVPGGLGETQYF
TRBV6-1	CASRAVAGGYEQYF
TRBV20-1	CSAQKGGTSTDTQYF
TRBV27	CATKEGQFYEQYF
TRBV7-2	CASSLGNRDWGYTF
TRBV6-6	CASDQMTGGFVEAFF
TRBV10-2	CASSAGQGSEQYF
TRBV4-3	CASSQDKSGEYEQYF
TRBV29-1	CSVRGGSTEAFF
TRBV4-2	CASSQVLGNTGELFF
TRBV24-1	CATSAGYGEQYF
TRBV10-3	CAIRVQGHSYEQYF
TRBV29-1	CSVGLNYGYTF
TRBV7-8	CASSLQPTANYGYTF